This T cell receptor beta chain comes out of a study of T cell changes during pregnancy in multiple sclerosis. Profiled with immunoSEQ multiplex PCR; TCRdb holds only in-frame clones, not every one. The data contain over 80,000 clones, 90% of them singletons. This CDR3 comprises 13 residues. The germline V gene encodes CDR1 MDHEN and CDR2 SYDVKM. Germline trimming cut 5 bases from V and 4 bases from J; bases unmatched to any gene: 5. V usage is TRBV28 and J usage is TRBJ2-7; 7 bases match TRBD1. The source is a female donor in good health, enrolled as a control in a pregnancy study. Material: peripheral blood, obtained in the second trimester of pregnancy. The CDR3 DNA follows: TGTGCCAGCAGTAGGGACAGACCATACGAGCAGTACTTC. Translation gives CASSRDRPYEQYF.